One and the same sample provided the 29 T cell receptor beta chains below, sequenced in a study of blood T cell repertoires in COVID-19 (dated by TCRdb to 2018 to 2021). Library prep was done by the immunoSEQ multiplex PCR assay. TCRdb obtained this table from immuneACCESS and retained in-frame rearrangements with V and J assigned. These tables miss some clones; where compared with another copy, unresolved V genes account for less than half of the shortfall, and the remainder is unexplained. A total of more than 100,000 clones appear in this sample, 84% of them only once. The ten largest clonotypes hold more than 10% of the sample. Source material: peripheral blood. The source of these receptors is a human donor in a cohort sampled during active COVID-19.

V gene TRBV30 combines with J gene TRBJ1-6; perhaps TRBD1 as D (6 bases). Germline V gives CDR1 GTSNPN, CDR2 SVGIG (reference sequence). With 0 bases removed from V and 6 bases from J, the gap between germline ends came to 18 bases. The CDR3 runs to 17 residues. CDR3 protein: CAWSVVQGGLGNSPLHF. CDR3 bases: TGTGCCTGGAGTGTAGTACAGGGTGGCCTTGGTAATTCACCCCTCCACTTT.

The rearrangement uses TRBV30 and TRBJ1-2, with 7 bases identical to TRBD1. This CDR3 region has 12 residues. V was pared by 5 bases and J by 8 bases, with 8 bases of the junction left unmatched. CDR1 GTSNPN and CDR2 SVGIG come from the germline V gene (reference sequence). The chain's CDR3 is CAWVQGLSGYTF. CDR3 nucleotide sequence: TGTGCCTGGGTACAGGGGCTATCGGGCTACACCTTC.

The rearrangement joins TRBV9 to TRBJ2-5, with 9 bases fitting TRBD2. Per germline, CDR1 SGDLS and CDR2 YYNGEE. J lost 2 bases, V lost 3 bases, and 8 bases had no gene match. This CDR3 contains 16 residues. The CDR3 nucleotides are TGTGCCAGCAGCGCCGTCGGCGGGGGGGCTCAAGAGACCCAGTACTTC. It encodes CASSAVGGGAQETQYF.

This chain uses TRBV18 with TRBJ1-1; D possibly corresponds to TRBD1 (5 bases). The CDR3 sequence is 12 residues long. Germline V CDR1 and CDR2: KGHSH, LQKENI. Trimming cost V 3 bases and J 8 bases, with 10 bases left between them. The CDR3 DNA sequence: TGTGCCAGCTCACCGAACGACAGAGAAGCTTTCTTT. Translating it yields CASSPNDREAFF.

J is TRBJ2-5 and V is TRBV9, with D tentatively TRBD2 (8 bases). CDR1 and CDR2 from the germline V gene are SGDLS and YYNGEE. The CDR3 is made up of 16 amino acids. Trimming pared 0 bases from V and 9 bases from J, leaving 21 bases between. The CDR3 nucleotides are TGTGCCAGCAGCGTAGGTAGCGGGGCTACAGACAGGGCCCAGTACTTC. Its translation: CASSVGSGATDRAQYF. Drawing the rest from reference TRBV9 and TRBJ2-5, the complete variable domain is DSGVTQTPKHLITATGQRVTLRCSPRSGDLSVYWYQQSLDQGLQFLIQYYNGEERAKGNILERFSAQQFPDLHSELNLSSLELGDSALYFCASSVGSGATDRAQYFGPGTRLLVL.

The CDR3 region has the DNA TGTGCCAGTAACGATCCGGGGGATCAGCCCCAGCATTTT. This codes for CASNDPGDQPQHF. The chain recombines TRBV19 with TRBJ1-5; D is perhaps TRBD1 (5 bases). The CDR3 has 13 amino acids. The germline CDR1 and CDR2 sequences are LNHDA and SQIVND (reference sequence). The V and J ends lost 7 bases and 5 bases respectively, with 12 bases between them.

The rearrangement joins TRBV6-6 to TRBJ2-7; 9 bases are shared with TRBD1. The J segment lost 5 bases and the V segment lost 7 bases, leaving 12 bases of the junction unmatched. The V gene's germline CDR1 is MNHNY and CDR2 SVGAGI (reference sequence). There are 15 residues in the CDR3. CDR3 nucleotides: TGTGCCAGCACTCGACAGGGACAGGGAGCAAACGAGCAGTACTTC. It yields the protein CASTRQGQGANEQYF.

This chain joins TRBV27 and TRBJ1-4; D gene uncertain. CDR1 MNHEY and CDR2 SMNVEV come from the germline V gene (reference sequence). V dropped 3 bases and J dropped 7 bases, with 9 bases sitting between them. The CDR3 loop spans 13 amino acids. CDR3 region: CASSLGRSEKLFF. The CDR3 DNA reads TGTGCCAGCAGTTTGGGGAGGTCTGAAAAACTGTTTTTT. The full variable domain, its missing parts supplied by reference TRBV27 and TRBJ1-4, is EAQVTQNPRYLITVTGKKLTVTCSQNMNHEYMSWYRQDPGLGLRQIYYSMNVEVTDKGDVPEGYKVSRKEKRNFPLILESPSPNQTSLYFCASSLGRSEKLFFGSGTQLSVL.

V and J are TRBV3-1 (or the pseudogene TRBV3-2) and TRBJ1-1, with D uncertain. The CDR3 runs to 12 residues. The germline CDR1 and CDR2 sequences are LGHDT and YNNKEL (reference sequence). V was trimmed by 3 bases and J by 7 bases, leaving 9 bases between them. CDR3 coding DNA: TGTGCCAGCAGCCAGGGCGGGAGTGAAGCTTTCTTT. This codes for CASSQGGSEAFF.

V gene TRBV5-1 combines with J gene TRBJ1-1, with D maybe TRBD1 (6 bases). The germline gives CDR1 SGHRS, CDR2 YFSETQ. V was cut by 2 bases and J by 0 bases, with 14 bases left in between. The CDR3 has 16 amino acids. The CDR3, as DNA: TGCGCCAGCAGCTTAAAGACAGGTACCATGAACACTGAAGCTTTCTTT. Protein: CASSLKTGTMNTEAFF.

V usage is TRBV2 and J usage is TRBJ1-2; D not resolved. The germline V gene has CDR1 SNHLY and CDR2 FYNNEI. With 3 bases removed from V and 4 bases from J, the gap between germline ends came to 9 bases. The CDR3 has 13 amino acids. The CDR3 DNA reads as TGTGCCAGCAGTGAGCTAGTCGGCTATGGCTACACCTTC. Its translation is CASSELVGYGYTF.

There are a few counts of this clone. This chain joins TRBV10-2 and TRBJ1-5; D possibly corresponds to TRBD1 (5 bases). The CDR3 contains 14 residues. The V end was cut by 7 bases, the J end by 4 bases, with 14 bases between. The germline CDR1 and CDR2 sequences are WSHSY and SAAADI. CDR3 in DNA: TGCGCCAGCACCCCGGGGGGGGTGAATCAGCCCCAGCATTTT. The encoded protein is CASTPGGVNQPQHF.

The chain employs TRBV18 and TRBJ2-7; unclear D gene. CDR1 KGHSH and CDR2 LQKENI come from the germline V gene. The CDR3 consists of 11 residues. V dropped 9 bases and J dropped 5 bases, with 11 bases sitting between them. The CDR3 here is CASSPRDEQYF. In DNA, the CDR3 is TGTGCCAGTTCCCCCCGGGACGAGCAGTACTTC. The full variable domain, with the rest looked up from reference TRBV18 and TRBJ2-7, is NAGVMQNPRHLVRRRGQEARLRCSPMKGHSHVYWYRQLPEEGLKFMVYLQKENIIDESGMPKERFSAEFPKEGPSILRIQQVVRGDSAAYFCASSPRDEQYFGPGTRLTVT.

V usage is TRBV19 and J usage is TRBJ1-2; TRBD1 agrees at 7 bases. CDR3 length equals 14 residues. V was pared by 2 bases and J by 5 bases, with 5 bases of the junction left unmatched. Germline CDR1 LNHDA, CDR2 SQIVND (reference sequence). The DNA of the CDR3 is TGTGCCAGTAGTATAAATACCAGGGGGTATGGCTACACCTTC. Its protein product is CASSINTRGYGYTF. Full variable domain (outside the CDR3, taken from reference TRBV19 and TRBJ1-2): DGGITQSPKYLFRKEGQNVTLSCEQNLNHDAMYWYRQDPGQGLRLIYYSQIVNDFQKGDIAEGYSVSREKKESFPLTVTSAQKNPTAFYLCASSINTRGYGYTFGSGTRLTVV.

This sequence joins TRBV18 and TRBJ2-7; TRBD2 might be the D (5 bases). This CDR3 contains 13 residues. Trimming took off 3 bases at V and 3 bases at J, with 9 bases between the two ends. Germline values: CDR1 KGHSH, CDR2 LQKENI. CDR3: CASSPGIYYEQYF. In DNA, the CDR3 is TGTGCCAGCTCACCCGGGATCTACTACGAGCAGTACTTC.

This rearrangement joins TRBV5-8 to TRBJ2-3; no definite D call. Trimming left V 0 bases short and J 2 bases short, with 7 bases between. Per germline, CDR1 SGHTS and CDR2 YDEGEE. CDR3 length: 14 residues. CDR3 in amino acids: CASSLGRNTDTQYF. The CDR3 DNA reads TGTGCCAGCAGCTTGGGGCGGAACACAGATACGCAGTATTTT.

V usage is TRBV27 and J usage is TRBJ2-1; 8 bases fit TRBD2. Germline CDR1 MNHEY, CDR2 SMNVEV (reference sequence). This CDR3 spans 16 amino acids. Trimming at V came to 5 bases and at J to 0 bases, leaving 6 bases not matched to a gene. CDR3 sequence: CASSPIAGSSYNEQFF. Here the CDR3 DNA reads TGTGCCAGCAGTCCCATAGCGGGGAGCTCCTACAATGAGCAGTTCTTC.

The DNA of the CDR3 is TGTGCCAGCAGTACTCGACAGTCCTCTGGAAACACCATATATTTT. Residues: CASSTRQSSGNTIYF. The chain joins TRBV3-1 (or the pseudogene TRBV3-2) to TRBJ1-3; a possible D gene is TRBD1 (5 bases). The length of the CDR3 is 15 residues. The germline CDR1 and CDR2 sequences are LGHDT and YNNKEL (reference sequence). The germline V and J ends were trimmed by 6 bases and 0 bases, with 12 bases remaining between them.

The chain combines TRBV15 with TRBJ2-1, with D tentatively TRBD1 (6 bases). Germline V gene sequence: CDR1 LNHNV, CDR2 YYDKDF (reference sequence). Deletions cut 3 bases from V and 0 bases from J, with 12 bases between. The CDR3 covers 16 residues. The CDR3 DNA sequence: TGTGCCACCAGCAGCAGATTCAGGGGCTCCTACAATGAGCAGTTCTTC. Encoded protein: CATSSRFRGSYNEQFF.

The rearrangement joins TRBV7-9 to TRBJ2-1; 8 nucleotides line up with TRBD2. Germline-derived CDR1 and CDR2 are SEHNR and FQNEAQ (reference sequence). The CDR3 sequence is 14 residues long. V shed 5 bases, J shed 7 bases, and the junction held 7 bases outside the gene matches. The CDR3 reads CASSPWVAGNEQFF. The CDR3 DNA reads TGTGCCAGCAGCCCATGGGTAGCGGGGAATGAGCAGTTCTTC. Drawing the rest from reference TRBV7-9 and TRBJ2-1, the complete variable domain is DTGVSQNPRHKITKRGQNVTFRCDPISEHNRLYWYRQTLGQGPEFLTYFQNEAQLEKSRLLSDRFSAERPKGSFSTLEIQRTEQGDSAMYLCASSPWVAGNEQFFGPGTRLTVL.

The V gene is TRBV9, the J gene TRBJ2-2; 10 nucleotides match TRBD2. Germline trimming cut 0 bases from V and 6 bases from J; bases unmatched to any gene: 8. CDR1 SGDLS and CDR2 YYNGEE come from the germline V gene. The CDR3 runs to 17 residues. CDR3 sequence reads: CASSVAPGLARAGELFF. The DNA of the CDR3 is TGTGCCAGCAGCGTAGCTCCGGGACTAGCGCGGGCCGGGGAGCTGTTTTTT.

The V gene is TRBV5-5, the J gene TRBJ2-7; 7 bases match TRBD2. Losses at the gene ends were 2 bases for V and 6 bases for J; bases not matched to a gene: 17. The CDR3 loop spans 17 amino acids. CDR1 and CDR2 from the germline V gene are SGHKS and YYEKEE (reference sequence). CDR3 sequence: CASSLASHGGFSGEQYF. As DNA, the CDR3 is TGTGCCAGCAGCTTAGCGTCCCACGGGGGGTTTAGCGGCGAGCAGTACTTC.

The V gene is TRBV19, the J gene TRBJ1-6; 9 bases line up with TRBD1. After removal of 6 bases from V and 0 bases from J, the junction contained 6 bases not matched to a gene. Germline V gives CDR1 LNHDA, CDR2 SQIVND (reference sequence). The CDR3 runs to 17 residues. CDR3 sequence reads: CASRNEQGASYNSPLHF. The CDR3 DNA sequence: TGTGCCAGTAGAAACGAACAGGGGGCCTCCTATAATTCACCCCTCCACTTT.

The V and J genes are TRBV4-2 and TRBJ1-3; 8 bases are a match to TRBD1. J gave up 1 base and V 0 bases, and 5 bases lay outside the gene matches. Germline CDR1 LGHNA, CDR2 YNFKEQ. The CDR3 covers 17 residues. The CDR3 reads CASSQDLTGGSGNTIYF. The CDR3, as DNA: TGTGCCAGCAGCCAAGATCTTACAGGGGGTTCTGGAAACACCATATATTTT.

This chain uses TRBV3-1 (or the pseudogene TRBV3-2) with TRBJ1-1; D is ambiguous. Germline CDR1 is LGHDT and CDR2 is YNNKEL (reference sequence). V was pared by 7 bases and J by 5 bases, with 14 bases between. The CDR3 length is 13 residues. The CDR3 region has the DNA TGTGCCAGCACCCCCCGTTGGGAGACTGAAGCTTTCTTT. It is translated as CASTPRWETEAFF.

In its sample, this clone was seen once. V and J are TRBV19 and TRBJ1-5; TRBD1 matches 8 bases. Germline CDR1 is LNHDA and CDR2 is SQIVND (reference sequence). Trimming took 0 bases from V and 3 from J; bases not matched to a gene: 4. CDR3 length: 16 amino acids. CDR3 amino acids: CASSIDTGGDNQPQHF. The CDR3 DNA is TGTGCCAGTAGTATAGACACAGGGGGAGACAATCAGCCCCAGCATTTT.

The V gene is TRBV6-4, the J gene TRBJ2-3; 8 nucleotides line up with TRBD2. V gave up 0 bases and J gave up 0 bases; unmatched junction bases: 2. This CDR3 has 16 amino acids. CDR1 and CDR2 (germline): MRHNA, SNTAGT. In DNA form, the CDR3 reads TGTGCCAGCAGTGACTCGGGCGGGGGGAGCACAGATACGCAGTATTTT. Encoded protein: CASSDSGGGSTDTQYF.

In the case of this clone: Likely a read error: the CDR3 ends without its conserved phenylalanine or tryptophan. Because the CDR3's place on the DNA is in doubt, the DNA is left out and the CDR3 is given as listed by TCRdb. V usage is TRBV3-1 (or the pseudogene TRBV3-2) and J usage is TRBJ1-6; the table's D call, TRBD1, has no DNA check behind it. Both ends counted, the CDR3 spans 14 residues. Germline CDR1 is LGHDT and CDR2 is YNNKEL (reference sequence). CDR3 residues: CASSQSLAAGQKRY.

V is TRBV29-1 and J is TRBJ1-1; 8 bases line up with TRBD1. Trimming at V came to 5 bases and at J to 0 bases, leaving 8 bases not matched to a gene. This CDR3 has 15 amino acids. Looked up from germline, CDR1 is SQVTM and CDR2 is ANQGSEA. Written as DNA, the CDR3 is TGCAGCGTTCTCCGGACAGGGCCAATGAACACTGAAGCTTTCTTT. As protein: CSVLRTGPMNTEAFF.